Listed below are T cell receptor beta chains from one sample, sequenced in a study of cytomegalovirus exposure and HLA in healthy donors. Assay used: immunoSEQ multiplex PCR; TCRdb lists only in-frame clones, some missing. This sample has roughly 240,000 clones, with about 88% found just once. Sequencing was carried out using PBMCs. These TCRs come from a girl aged 2 to 10 in good health and CMV-seronegative. CDR3s include the opening cysteine and the closing phenylalanine or tryptophan. A D gene is named only where the DNA matches it firmly. Not every row has a clone size; where given, it reads once, few, many or a size class.

d_call	v_call	j_call	clone_size	cdr3_nt	cdr3_aa
-	TRBV7-8	TRBJ1-2	-	TGTGCCAGCAGCTTAGTAGGGGCGAGCTATGGCTACACCTTC	CASSLVGASYGYTF
TRBD1	TRBV2	TRBJ2-2	-	TGTGCCAGCAATGGCCGGGACAGGGCGAACACCGGGGAGCTGTTTTTT	CASNGRDRANTGELFF
TRBD1	TRBV5-4	TRBJ2-1	-	TGTGCCAGCAGCTCATCAGGGGGACCAGCGATTTACAATGAGCAGTTCTTC	CASSSSGGPAIYNEQFF
TRBD2	TRBV6-5	TRBJ2-1	-	TGTGCCAGCAGTTACGGGACTAGCGGGAGAGACAATGAGCAGTTCTTC	CASSYGTSGRDNEQFF
TRBD1	TRBV18	TRBJ1-3	-	TGTGCCAGCTCAGAGACCGGGACAGGGGGAGCCATATATTTT	CASSETGTGGAIYF
TRBD1	TRBV5-1	TRBJ2-7	-	TGCGCCAGCAGGTTACAGGGGGCCGTCTACGAGCAGTACTTC	CASRLQGAVYEQYF
TRBD2	TRBV25-1	TRBJ2-1	-	TGTGCCAGCAGTGAGCGGAGGACTAGACCCTACAATGAGCAGTTCTTC	CASSERRTRPYNEQFF
-	TRBV7-9	TRBJ1-6	-	TGTGCCAGCAGCTTAGCGAGTCTTCGGGGAGGGTCCTATAATTCACCCCTCCACTTT	CASSLASLRGGSYNSPLHF
-	TRBV29-1	TRBJ2-1	-	TGCAGCGTTGATAGCCGAAGCTCCTACAATGAGCAGTTCTTC	CSVDSRSSYNEQFF
-	TRBV5-6	TRBJ2-3	-	TGTGCCAGCAGCTTGGGAGCGGGCCGCACAGATACGCAGTATTTT	CASSLGAGRTDTQYF
-	TRBV5-1	TRBJ1-4	-	TGCGCCAGCTGTGGAGGGACAACTAATGAAAAACTGTTTTTT	CASCGGTTNEKLFF
-	TRBV7-9	TRBJ2-2	-	TGTGCCAGCAGCTTCAGGGGGGACACCGGGGAGCTGTTTTTT	CASSFRGDTGELFF
-	TRBV4-1	TRBJ2-7	-	TGCGCCAGCAGCCGAGACTTTTTCCCCTCCACCTACGAGCAGTACTTC	CASSRDFFPSTYEQYF
-	TRBV6-5	TRBJ2-1	-	TGTGCCAGCAGTTATGGTCAGGGGTATATTGATGAGCAGTTCTTC	CASSYGQGYIDEQFF
TRBD1	TRBV6-5	TRBJ2-7	few	TGTGCCAGCAGTGGCCCGGGACAGGGAAACGAGCAGTACTTC	CASSGPGQGNEQYF
TRBD1	TRBV6-1	TRBJ1-2	-	TGTGCCAGCCCGGGAGCCGGGACAGCTAACTATGGCTACACCTTC	CASPGAGTANYGYTF
TRBD1	TRBV5-1	TRBJ2-7	few	TGCGCCAGCAGCCTGGACAGGGGGTATAGCTACGAGCAGTACTTC	CASSLDRGYSYEQYF
-	TRBV5-8	TRBJ1-5	-	TGTGCCAGCAGCCTATCCAGGGGACCCAATCAGCCCCAGCATTTT	CASSLSRGPNQPQHF
-	TRBV21-1	TRBJ2-1	-	TGTGCCAGCAGCAAAGTACGGGAGCCGTGTGGGGAGCAGTTCTTC	CASSKVREPCGEQFF
TRBD1	TRBV19	TRBJ1-1	-	TGTGCCAGTAGTATAAACAGGGGGCCAGCTTTCTTT	CASSINRGPAFF
-	TRBV6-6	TRBJ1-1	-	TGTGCCAGCAGCCTGACAGGGAACACTGAAGCTTTCTTT	CASSLTGNTEAFF
-	TRBV30	TRBJ1-3	-	TGTGCCTGGAGTTGGTTTGGGGGGGCATCAGGAAACACCATATATTTT	CAWSWFGGASGNTIYF
TRBD2	TRBV2	TRBJ2-1	few	TGTGCCAGCGGACTAGAGTACAATGAGCAGTTCTTC	CASGLEYNEQFF
TRBD1	TRBV6-6	TRBJ1-2	-	TGTGCCAGCAGTTACGGCAGGGGGCTTAGCTATGGCTACACCTTC	CASSYGRGLSYGYTF
TRBD2	TRBV7-9	TRBJ2-3	-	TGTGCCAGCAGCCCGTTTTACGGTAGCGGGATGACAGATACGCAGTATTTT	CASSPFYGSGMTDTQYF
-	TRBV30	TRBJ1-1	-	TGTGCCTGGGACAGGACTAGGACAAATACAGGTAAAGTGAACACTGAAGCTTTCTTT	CAWDRTRTNTGKVNTEAFF
TRBD1	TRBV7-9	TRBJ1-1	-	TGTGCCAGCAGCTTAGCGGTGACCGGGACAGGGATAAGGGCTTTCTTT	CASSLAVTGTGIRAFF
TRBD1	TRBV5-1	TRBJ1-2	-	TGCGCCAGCAGCCGGACAGGGGGCTATGGCTACACCTTC	CASSRTGGYGYTF
-	TRBV7-9	TRBJ2-6	few	TGTTCCAGCAGGGATGACAGGTTCTCTGGGGCCAACGTCCTGACTTTC	CSSRDDRFSGANVLTF
TRBD1	TRBV6-1	TRBJ1-6	-	TGTGCCAGCAGTGAAATGACAGGGGGCTCCTATAATTCACCCCTCCACTTT	CASSEMTGGSYNSPLHF
TRBD2	TRBV4-2	TRBJ2-5	-	TGTGCCAGCAGCCTCACGGGACTAGGAGCCGAGACCCAGTACTTC	CASSLTGLGAETQYF
TRBD1	TRBV27	TRBJ1-1	few	TGTGCCAGCAAACAGGGGGTCGGAAACACTGAAGCTTTCTTT	CASKQGVGNTEAFF
-	TRBV10-3	TRBJ2-2	-	TGTGCCATCAGTGACCGTAACGGGGAGCTGTTTTTT	CAISDRNGELFF
TRBD2	TRBV5-1	TRBJ2-2	-	TGCGCCAGCAGCTCTTCCGGGACTAGCGGGGGGCCCAGGTTGAGGACCGGGGAGCTGTTTTTT	CASSSSGTSGGPRLRTGELFF
TRBD1	TRBV5-1	TRBJ2-5	-	TGCGCCAGCAGCCGGACAGGGGGCGACCAAGAGACCCAGTACTTC	CASSRTGGDQETQYF
TRBD1	TRBV18	TRBJ2-1	-	TGTGCCAGCTCACTTCCCAAAGCCGGGACAGCGCAGTTCTTC	CASSLPKAGTAQFF
-	TRBV30	TRBJ1-5	-	TGTGCCTGGAGTGGGGGGCTCAGCAATCAGCCCCAGCATTTT	CAWSGGLSNQPQHF
-	TRBV5-1	TRBJ2-2	-	TGCGCCAGCACTCCCCAGGCTAACACCGGGGAGCTGTTTTTT	CASTPQANTGELFF
-	TRBV18	TRBJ2-7	-	TGTGCCAGCTCGCCAGTGGCAAGCTCCTACGAGCAGTACTTC	CASSPVASSYEQYF
-	TRBV11-2	TRBJ2-3	-	TGTGCCAGCAGCTTCAGCGAGGGTGGCAATACGCAGTATTTT	CASSFSEGGNTQYF
TRBD2	TRBV4-1	TRBJ2-7	-	TGCGCCAGCAGCCACCTGTCTCGGGGGGGCCGTCTCGAGCAGTACTTC	CASSHLSRGGRLEQYF
-	TRBV6-1	TRBJ2-6	-	TGTGCCAGCAGCTCAAGGGGATCTGGGGCCAACGTCCTGACTTTC	CASSSRGSGANVLTF
TRBD1	TRBV7-9	TRBJ2-7	-	TGTGCCAGCAGCTTAGGGACAGGGGGCGAGCAGTACTTC	CASSLGTGGEQYF
-	TRBV10-3	TRBJ1-3	-	TGTGCCATCCAGTCGACAGTTTCCTCTGGAAACACCATATATTTT	CAIQSTVSSGNTIYF
-	TRBV2	TRBJ2-1	-	TGTGCCAGCAGATCGGGACTGCTAAACAATGAGCAGTTCTTC	CASRSGLLNNEQFF
-	TRBV5-8	TRBJ1-2	-	TGTGCCAGCAGCTTTGGCAGGCAGGCGGGACATGGCTACACCTTC	CASSFGRQAGHGYTF
-	TRBV10-2	TRBJ2-2	-	TGCGCCAGCAGTGAGACGCGGGGGCCGGGGACCGGGGAGCTGTTTTTT	CASSETRGPGTGELFF
TRBD1	TRBV6-5	TRBJ1-3	-	TGTGCCAGCAGTTACCAGGGACAGGGTAATGGAAACACCATATATTTT	CASSYQGQGNGNTIYF
-	TRBV5-1	TRBJ2-3	-	TGCGCCAGCAGCTTGGGCGGGACCCTTACAGATACGCAGTATTTT	CASSLGGTLTDTQYF
-	TRBV9	TRBJ1-6	-	TGTGCCAGCAGCTATACAGGGTTTGGTTCACCCCTCCACTTT	CASSYTGFGSPLHF
-	TRBV5-1	TRBJ2-1	-	TGCGCCAGCGCATGGGCCGTCTCCTACAATGAGCAGTTCTTC	CASAWAVSYNEQFF
-	TRBV9	TRBJ2-7	-	TGTGCCAGCAGCGTAGTTGATGTTGGAGACAGGCAGTACTTC	CASSVVDVGDRQYF
TRBD1	TRBV19	TRBJ1-1	-	TGTGCCAGTACCCACTTGCGACAGGGGAGAATGAACACTGAAGCTTTCTTT	CASTHLRQGRMNTEAFF
TRBD1	TRBV19	TRBJ1-5	-	TGTGCCAGTAGTATAGATCTATCAGGGGGAGGTCAGCCCCAGCATTTT	CASSIDLSGGGQPQHF
TRBD1	TRBV4-1	TRBJ2-3	-	TGCGCCAGCAGCCACCACGACAGGGACGCAGATACGCAGTATTTT	CASSHHDRDADTQYF
-	TRBV18	TRBJ2-5	-	TGTGCCAGCTCACCAAACGCGGGACCCCAAGAGACCCAGTACTTC	CASSPNAGPQETQYF